This paragraph reports one TCR beta chain. Its antigen is unidentified. The CDR3 spans 16 residues. V was shortened by 0 bases and J by 1 base, with 12 bases between the two germline ends. Per the germline V gene, CDR1 is LNHNV and CDR2 is YYDKDF (reference sequence). Sequenced by immunoSEQ multiplex PCR; TCRdb stores in-frame clones only, minus some. Of approximately 52,000 clones listed, 75% to 90% are singletons. Patients had blood sampled at baseline and again on cycle 4 day 1 and cycle 7 day 1. These data originate in a study of OX40 agonist ivuxolimab in advanced cancers. Study-wide findings and caveats: Among expanded peripheral T cells, antigen specificity went undetermined.

The rearrangement uses TRBV15 and TRBJ1-2; TRBD1 might be the D (6 bases). The sequence derives from an adult with an advanced solid tumor such as melanoma, head and neck, liver or kidney cancer. The sequencing here drew on CD4+ or CD8+ T cells sorted from blood, taken in a trial of the OX40 agonist ivuxolimab. CDR3 protein: CATSREPGVINYGYTF. In nucleotides, the CDR3 is TGTGCCACCAGCAGAGAACCAGGGGTCATTAACTATGGCTACACCTTC.